A single sample is the source of the 10 T cell receptor beta chains below, sequenced in a study of neurological immune-mediated disorders. TCRdb ran MiXCR on the 5' RACE reads and lists one entry per CDR3 protein. The repertoire holds around 94,000 distinct CDR3 sequences, around 3.3% seen once, with around 6% in the top ten. Sequencing used PBMCs. These receptors were collected from a woman between 18 and 29 years old with multiple sclerosis.

At least ten counts were recorded for this clonotype. This chain uses TRBV11-2 with TRBJ1-1; TRBD1 agrees at 8 bases. This CDR3 has 13 amino acids. Trimming at V came to 3 bases and at J to 6 bases, leaving 3 bases not matched to a gene. Germline lookup yields CDR1 SGHAT and CDR2 FQNNGV. The CDR3 reads CASSFRGLAEAFF. CDR3 coding DNA: TGTGCCAGCAGCTTCAGGGGGCTTGCTGAAGCTTTCTTT.

This clonotype was found many times. The chain links TRBV24-1 to TRBJ2-3; unclear D gene. The CDR3 has 15 residues. V was shortened by 2 bases and J by 4 bases, with 12 bases between the two germline ends. Germline V gene lookup returns CDR1 KGHDR and CDR2 SFDVKD. CDR3 bases: TGTGCCACCAGTGATTCCCCCCCTGATTCAGATACGCAGTATTTT. Protein product: CATSDSPPDSDTQYF.

This clonotype was observed a handful of times. One base away lies a much larger clone, so this may be a sequencing read error. The rearrangement uses TRBV6-1 and TRBJ2-2; D remains unclear. Trimming took 4 bases from V and 11 from J, leaving 11 bases between them. This CDR3 spans 12 amino acids. The germline gives CDR1 MNHNS, CDR2 SASEGT. In DNA form, the CDR3 reads TGTGCCAGCAGTGCAACCGGGTTAGAGCTGTTTTTT. Translating gives CASSATGLELFF.

This clonotype was counted ten times or more. The chain employs TRBV4-3 and TRBJ2-3; TRBD2 might be the D (6 bases). V gave up 4 bases and J gave up 5 bases, with 25 bases separating them. Germline V gene lookup returns CDR1 LGHNA and CDR2 YSLEER. The CDR3 has 18 residues. The CDR3 sequence: CASSRVSSAGSVLDTQYF. The CDR3 DNA reads as TGCGCCAGCAGCCGGGTTTCATCCGCCGGGAGTGTCTTAGATACGCAGTATTTT.

This clonotype has a count of ten or more. The chain employs TRBV7-2 and TRBJ2-3; D remains unclear. There are 14 residues in the CDR3. Between the trimmed V and J ends, which lost 5 bases and 3 bases, there was a span of 12 bases. Germline V gene data show CDR1 as SGHTA and CDR2 as FQGNSA. The CDR3 loop is CASSPDLLTDTQYF. The CDR3 bases are TGTGCCAGCAGCCCCGACTTGCTGACAGATACGCAGTATTTT.

This clonotype came up many times. The CDR3 region has the DNA TGTGCCAGCAGTTTTTCTGGGACAGAGAACACCGGGGAGCTGTTTTTT. It yields the protein CASSFSGTENTGELFF. V gene TRBV28 combines with J gene TRBJ2-2; 7 bases fit TRBD1. Trimming took 3 bases from V and 1 from J; bases not matched to a gene: 5. The CDR3 contains 16 residues. Germline V lookup: CDR1 MDHEN, CDR2 SYDVKM.

This clonotype was detected ten times or more. This chain links TRBV29-1 with TRBJ2-3, with TRBD1 identical over 7 bases. CDR3 size: 13 residues. Germline V gives CDR1 SQVTM, CDR2 ANQGSEA. Germline trimming cut 4 bases from V and 5 bases from J; bases unmatched to any gene: 6. The CDR3 coding sequence is TGCAGCGTTGCGGGGACAGCCGTAGATACGCAGTATTTT. Protein product: CSVAGTAVDTQYF.

This clonotype came up many times. The chain links TRBV10-3 to TRBJ2-2; D may be TRBD2 (7 bases). CDR1 and CDR2 from the germline V gene are ENHRY and SYGVKD. The CDR3 runs 16 residues. The V and J ends lost 3 bases and 2 bases respectively, with 13 bases between them. In DNA, the CDR3 is TGTGCCATCAGTGAAGCCGGGGGGCAAAACACCGGGGAGCTGTTTTTT. Translating gives CAISEAGGQNTGELFF.

This clonotype was picked up many times. The chain uses TRBV15 and TRBJ2-5; maybe TRBD1 (5 bases). The CDR3 length is 14 residues. Trimming shortened V by 1 base and J by 5 bases, and 11 bases separated the two germline ends. Germline CDR1 and CDR2: LNHNV and YYDKDF (reference sequence). The CDR3: CATSRGQGKETQYF. The CDR3 DNA sequence: TGTGCCACCAGCAGAGGTCAGGGTAAGGAGACCCAGTACTTC.

The sample holds many counts of this clonotype. J is TRBJ2-6 and V is TRBV6-6; D not resolved. Trimming removed 1 base from V and 0 bases from J, with 1 base in between. The CDR3 has 14 amino acids. Germline loops: CDR1 MNHNY, CDR2 SVGAGI (reference sequence). CDR3 in DNA: TGTGCCAGCAGTTACTACTCTGGGGCCAACGTCCTGACTTTC. Its protein is CASSYYSGANVLTF.